This TCR beta chain was obtained from a study of blood T cell repertoires in COVID-19. CDR1 GTSNPN and CDR2 SVGIG come from the germline V gene (reference sequence). The CDR3 sequence is 14 residues long. Trimming pared 0 bases from V and 5 bases from J, leaving 13 bases between. Original analysis: Estimation of nucleated cell counts relied on the amplification of reference gene primers. Sequencing was performed with immunoSEQ multiplex PCR; in TCRdb, only in-frame clones are kept and a portion is missing. V, J and clone size derive from that table, while D and trimming were established from the DNA sequence. Among more than 200,000 clones listed, roughly 84% were seen once.

The V gene is TRBV30, the J gene TRBJ1-2, with D possibly matching TRBD1 (6 bases). This receptor was identified in a woman in her 40s who had recovered from COVID-19. Sequencing was performed on peripheral blood. The CDR3 here is CAWSVFGTIYGYTF. CDR3 nucleotide sequence: TGTGCCTGGAGTGTTTTTGGGACAATATATGGCTACACCTTC.